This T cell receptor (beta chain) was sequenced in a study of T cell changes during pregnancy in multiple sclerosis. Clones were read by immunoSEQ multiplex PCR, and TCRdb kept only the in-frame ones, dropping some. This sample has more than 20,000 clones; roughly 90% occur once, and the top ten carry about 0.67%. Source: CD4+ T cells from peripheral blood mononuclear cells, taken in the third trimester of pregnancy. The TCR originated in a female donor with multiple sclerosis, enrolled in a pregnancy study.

The CDR3 is CASSLEGDREQYF. DNA for the CDR3: TGTGCCAGCAGCTTGGAGGGGGATAGGGAGCAGTACTTC. The chain couples TRBV5-4 to TRBJ2-7; tentatively, D is TRBD1 (6 bases). Between the trimmed V and J ends, which lost 0 bases and 7 bases, there was a span of 11 bases. The germline V gene encodes CDR1 SGHNT and CDR2 YYREEE (reference sequence). This CDR3 contains 13 residues.